This T cell receptor beta chain emerged from a study of shared T cell receptors in the human thymus. Trimming took 5 bases from V and 0 from J; bases not matched to a gene: 5. This CDR3 is 15 amino acids long. The germline V gene encodes CDR1 MDHEN and CDR2 SYDVKM. Method: immunoSEQ multiplex PCR; TCRdb's copy keeps in-frame clones and lacks some. This repertoire shows hundreds of thousands of clones, around 87% found once; its top ten account for under 0.01%. The sample was also reused in another study, on human thymus T cells. That work adds: Donors were healthy Finnish babies undergoing corrective operations for congenital heart defects. The thymus was resected at corrective cardiac surgery. What appeared biased in thymic and blood repertoires was the usage of V and J genes. Related research examined unrelated individuals and reported that their thymic repertoires overlapped highly.

This sequence originates from a boy under two years old with a congenital heart defect. The sequencing sample was made of thymocytes. The V call is TRBV28, the J call TRBJ1-1; 8 bases map to TRBD1. CDR3 region: CASSVTGAVNTEAFF. CDR3 bases: TGTGCCAGCAGTGTGACAGGGGCTGTGAACACTGAAGCTTTCTTT.